A few counts support the clone carrying this T cell receptor beta chain. Its antigen remains unidentified. The data were obtained in a study of regulatory T cells in long-lasting Graves disease. General study points: Graves' patients with persistent disease showed TCR diversity lower than patients newly diagnosed.

Time point in this sample: persistent/refractory GD, antithyroid drugs over 5 years with positive TRAb. PBMC-derived RNA was used for the TCR library. It was by American Thyroid Association guidelines that Graves' disease was diagnosed. Both iRepertoire HTBI primers and Arm-PCR of CDR3 regions were used to build the TCR beta libraries. In the authors' workflow: 60 or so TRBV and roughly 13 TRBJ segments were identified across samples. TCRdb reanalysed the multiplex PCR reads using MiXCR and keeps one entry per CDR3 protein. TCRdb, not the original authors, processed these V and J calls. The sample gives around 460,000 distinct CDR3 sequences, around a fifth of which show up once; over 10% is in the top ten. The germline CDR1 and CDR2 sequences are DFQATT and SNEGSKA (reference sequence). The V gene lost 6 bases and the J gene lost 7 bases, with 15 bases spanning the gap. This CDR3 has 13 residues.

Here the sequenced sample was peripheral blood mononuclear cells (PBMCs), taken when the disease was refractory, from a patient treated with antithyroid drugs. The sequence was obtained from a female donor with Graves disease. The genes are TRBV20-1 and TRBJ1-4; tentatively, D is TRBD1 (6 bases). As DNA, the CDR3 is TGCAGTGCCCCGGGGGCCGGGGGTGAAAAACTGTTTTTT. As protein: CSAPGAGGEKLFF.